This TCR beta chain is from a study of T cell changes during pregnancy in multiple sclerosis. TCRdb's copy holds only in-frame clones and misses some; the assay was immunoSEQ multiplex PCR. The table has approximately 30,000 clones, approximately 90% seen once. CDR1 MNHNS and CDR2 SASEGT come from the germline V gene. V gave up 0 bases and J gave up 1 base, with 6 bases separating them. This CDR3 contains 14 residues. The sequence came from a female donor with multiple sclerosis, enrolled in a pregnancy study. The sequencing here drew on CD8+ T cells from peripheral blood mononuclear cells, taken in the first trimester of pregnancy. The chain combines TRBV6-1 with TRBJ2-5; a possible D gene is TRBD1 (6 bases). The chain's CDR3 is CASSEAGGQETQYF. CDR3 coding DNA: TGTGCCAGCAGTGAAGCAGGGGGCCAAGAGACCCAGTACTTC.